The clone carrying this T cell receptor beta chain was detected many times. Its target is not known. Hyperthyroidism patients were newly diagnosed, had disease duration under 2 months, and were aged 18 to 65 years. Each 10 ml fresh peripheral blood draw supplied the PBMCs. The TCR beta CDR3 regions underwent amplification using RNA transcripts as the source. The primer set for the first-round RT-PCR of the TCR CDR3 was HTBI. MiXCR was run by TCRdb on the multiplex PCR reads, yielding one entry per CDR3 protein. This table holds some 560,000 distinct CDR3 sequences, approximately 14% found once. The data were taken from a study of T cells in Graves' hyperthyroidism and ophthalmopathy. General study points: The blood repertoire included most of the expanded thyroid clonotypes above 0.001. In simple terms, a model built on 13 V-J features told ophthalmopathy apart from stable hyperthyroidism.

This CDR3 has 16 residues. Germline V gene sequence: CDR1 MDHEN, CDR2 SYDVKM. Between the trimmed V and J ends, which lost 2 bases and 0 bases, there was a span of 11 bases. The receptor was derived from a woman between 25 and 40 years old with Graves' hyperthyroidism. Material for sequencing was blood. The rearrangement joins TRBV28 to TRBJ2-1, with D perhaps TRBD1 (5 bases). CDR3 amino acids: CASSLRTFSSYNEQFF. For the CDR3, the DNA is TGTGCCAGCAGTTTAAGGACATTTAGCTCCTACAATGAGCAGTTCTTC.